The rows below give T cell receptor beta chains drawn from one sample of a study of cytomegalovirus exposure and HLA in healthy donors. Sequencing used immunoSEQ multiplex PCR; TCRdb keeps in-frame clones, though not all of them. Among roughly 34,000 clones listed, approximately 82% were seen once. Specimen: PBMCs. The receptors were sampled from a woman younger than 30 in good health and CMV-seronegative. Each CDR3 is given with its conserved first and last residue. Each record gives: D gene, clone size, CDR3 length, V gene, J gene, CDR3 DNA, CDR3 protein. D genes are given only for firm matches. Size is omitted from some rows. Given values are once, few, many or a class for expanded clones.

D gene: -; clone size: once; CDR3 length: 13; V gene: TRBV30; J gene: TRBJ2-4; CDR3 DNA: TGTGCCTGGAGTATTCCGGACAGAAACATTCAGTACTTC; CDR3 protein: CAWSIPDRNIQYF
D gene: TRBD1; clone size: -; CDR3 length: 16; V gene: TRBV7-9; J gene: TRBJ2-5; CDR3 DNA: TGTGCCAGCAGCTCCATAAAGGGACAGGGAGAAGAGACCCAGTACTTC; CDR3 protein: CASSSIKGQGEETQYF
D gene: -; clone size: -; CDR3 length: 14; V gene: TRBV29-1; J gene: TRBJ1-2; CDR3 DNA: TGCAGCGTTGAAGGGACAGCGGTTTACTATGGCTACACCTTC; CDR3 protein: CSVEGTAVYYGYTF
D gene: -; clone size: -; CDR3 length: 15; V gene: TRBV29-1; J gene: TRBJ1-5; CDR3 DNA: TGCAGCGTTGGAGACGGGGTATTGGGCAATCAGCCCCAGCATTTT; CDR3 protein: CSVGDGVLGNQPQHF
D gene: TRBD1; clone size: -; CDR3 length: 17; V gene: TRBV5-1; J gene: TRBJ1-1; CDR3 DNA: TGCGCCAGCAGCTTGACAGGGGCGGGTAGGATGAACACTGAAGCTTTCTTT; CDR3 protein: CASSLTGAGRMNTEAFF
D gene: TRBD1; clone size: -; CDR3 length: 14; V gene: TRBV6-6; J gene: TRBJ2-7; CDR3 DNA: TGTGCCAGCAGTAACCGGGACAGTCCCTACGAGCAGTACTTC; CDR3 protein: CASSNRDSPYEQYF
D gene: TRBD2; clone size: once; CDR3 length: 14; V gene: TRBV13; J gene: TRBJ2-5; CDR3 DNA: TGTGCCAGCAGTAGCGGGAGGCCAAAAGGGACCCAGTACTTC; CDR3 protein: CASSSGRPKGTQYF
D gene: -; clone size: -; CDR3 length: 13; V gene: TRBV6-1; J gene: TRBJ1-1; CDR3 DNA: TGTGCCAGCAGCTTACAGGTGAACACTGAAGCTTTCTTT; CDR3 protein: CASSLQVNTEAFF
D gene: TRBD1; clone size: -; CDR3 length: 14; V gene: TRBV7-2; J gene: TRBJ2-7; CDR3 DNA: TGTGCCAGCAGCTTAGGACAGGGGGCCTACGAGCAGTACTTC; CDR3 protein: CASSLGQGAYEQYF
D gene: TRBD1; clone size: -; CDR3 length: 14; V gene: TRBV6-5; J gene: TRBJ2-7; CDR3 DNA: TGTGCCAGCAGTTACGGACAGGGGTGGCACGAGCAGTACTTC; CDR3 protein: CASSYGQGWHEQYF
D gene: TRBD1; clone size: -; CDR3 length: 15; V gene: TRBV27; J gene: TRBJ1-2; CDR3 DNA: TGTGCCAGCAGTTTATCGGGACAGGGTTTCTATGGCTACACCTTC; CDR3 protein: CASSLSGQGFYGYTF
D gene: -; clone size: -; CDR3 length: 15; V gene: TRBV28; J gene: TRBJ1-2; CDR3 DNA: TGTGCCAGCAGTTTGGTGGCGGGGGAAGGCTATGGCTACACCTTC; CDR3 protein: CASSLVAGEGYGYTF
D gene: -; clone size: -; CDR3 length: 14; V gene: TRBV7-2; J gene: TRBJ2-7; CDR3 DNA: TGTGCCAGCAGCTCAGCCAGGGGCTCCTACGAGCAGTACTTC; CDR3 protein: CASSSARGSYEQYF
D gene: -; clone size: -; CDR3 length: 13; V gene: TRBV7-9; J gene: TRBJ2-7; CDR3 DNA: TGTGCCAGCAGCTTCGGGGGAACCTACGAGCAGTACTTC; CDR3 protein: CASSFGGTYEQYF
D gene: -; clone size: -; CDR3 length: 13; V gene: TRBV6-5; J gene: TRBJ1-2; CDR3 DNA: TGTGCCAGCTCCCCCCTAGCTAACTATGGCTACACCTTC; CDR3 protein: CASSPLANYGYTF
D gene: -; clone size: few; CDR3 length: 14; V gene: TRBV19; J gene: TRBJ1-3; CDR3 DNA: TGTGCCAGTACCTACGGAGGGTATGAAAACACCATATATTTT; CDR3 protein: CASTYGGYENTIYF
D gene: -; clone size: -; CDR3 length: 11; V gene: TRBV20-1; J gene: TRBJ1-2; CDR3 DNA: TGCAGTGCCACAGACAGCTATGGCTACACCTTC; CDR3 protein: CSATDSYGYTF
D gene: -; clone size: -; CDR3 length: 14; V gene: TRBV27; J gene: TRBJ1-5; CDR3 DNA: TGTGCCAGCAGTTTCCGGGGATACAATCAGCCCCAGCATTTT; CDR3 protein: CASSFRGYNQPQHF
D gene: TRBD1; clone size: -; CDR3 length: 15; V gene: TRBV4-2; J gene: TRBJ1-4; CDR3 DNA: TGTGCCAGCAGCCAAGTAGGGGGCACTAATGAAAAACTGTTTTTT; CDR3 protein: CASSQVGGTNEKLFF
D gene: TRBD1; clone size: -; CDR3 length: 14; V gene: TRBV7-6; J gene: TRBJ2-1; CDR3 DNA: TGTGCCAGCAGCGTCGGACAGGGGGCGTGTATTCAGTTCTTC; CDR3 protein: CASSVGQGACIQFF
D gene: TRBD1; clone size: -; CDR3 length: 13; V gene: TRBV30; J gene: TRBJ2-1; CDR3 DNA: TGTGCCTGGAGCCCGGGACAGGGTAATGAGCAGTTCTTC; CDR3 protein: CAWSPGQGNEQFF
D gene: TRBD1; clone size: -; CDR3 length: 14; V gene: TRBV19; J gene: TRBJ1-5; CDR3 DNA: TGTGCCAGTGGGACAGATTATAGCAATCAGCCCCAGCATTTT; CDR3 protein: CASGTDYSNQPQHF
D gene: -; clone size: -; CDR3 length: 13; V gene: TRBV9; J gene: TRBJ1-1; CDR3 DNA: TGTGCCAGCAGCCGACAAATGGACACTGAAGCTTTCTTT; CDR3 protein: CASSRQMDTEAFF
D gene: TRBD1; clone size: -; CDR3 length: 15; V gene: TRBV19; J gene: TRBJ2-3; CDR3 DNA: TGTGCCAGTAGTCCCCGGGACAGTAGGACAGATACGCAGTATTTT; CDR3 protein: CASSPRDSRTDTQYF
D gene: TRBD1; clone size: -; CDR3 length: 14; V gene: TRBV30; J gene: TRBJ1-3; CDR3 DNA: TGTGCCTGGAGCCAGGGGGTCTCTGGAAACACCATATATTTT; CDR3 protein: CAWSQGVSGNTIYF
D gene: -; clone size: -; CDR3 length: 13; V gene: TRBV7-2; J gene: TRBJ1-2; CDR3 DNA: TGTGCCAGCAGCTTAGTAACGGTTAATGGCTACACCTTC; CDR3 protein: CASSLVTVNGYTF
D gene: -; clone size: -; CDR3 length: 14; V gene: TRBV6-6; J gene: TRBJ1-1; CDR3 DNA: TGTGCCAGCAGTTATGCGGGGATGAACACTGAAGCTTTCTTT; CDR3 protein: CASSYAGMNTEAFF
D gene: TRBD2; clone size: -; CDR3 length: 17; V gene: TRBV4-2; J gene: TRBJ2-7; CDR3 DNA: TGTGCCAGCAGCGTCCGACTGACTAGCGGGGGATCCTACGAGCAGTACTTC; CDR3 protein: CASSVRLTSGGSYEQYF
D gene: -; clone size: -; CDR3 length: 15; V gene: TRBV4-2; J gene: TRBJ1-1; CDR3 DNA: TGTGCCAGCAGCCAAGATACATCCTTCCCCACTGAAGCTTTCTTT; CDR3 protein: CASSQDTSFPTEAFF
D gene: -; clone size: -; CDR3 length: 15; V gene: TRBV25-1; J gene: TRBJ1-3; CDR3 DNA: TGTGCCAGCAGCTCCCCTGGCTTCTCTGGAAACACCATATATTTT; CDR3 protein: CASSSPGFSGNTIYF
D gene: -; clone size: -; CDR3 length: 15; V gene: TRBV5-1; J gene: TRBJ2-7; CDR3 DNA: TGCGCCAGCAGCTGGGGGCCGGGACTATTTTACGAGCAGTACTTC; CDR3 protein: CASSWGPGLFYEQYF
D gene: -; clone size: -; CDR3 length: 13; V gene: TRBV6-5; J gene: TRBJ2-5; CDR3 DNA: TGTGCCAGCAGTTTGTCGGGCCAAGAGACCCAGTACTTC; CDR3 protein: CASSLSGQETQYF
D gene: TRBD1; clone size: -; CDR3 length: 14; V gene: TRBV5-6; J gene: TRBJ1-2; CDR3 DNA: TGTGCCAGCAGCGAACTTGACAGGGCCTATGGCTACCCCTTC; CDR3 protein: CASSELDRAYGYPF
D gene: -; clone size: -; CDR3 length: 14; V gene: TRBV5-6; J gene: TRBJ2-7; CDR3 DNA: TGTGCCAGCAGCCGTTCTTCGAGTTCCTACGAGCAGTACTTC; CDR3 protein: CASSRSSSSYEQYF
D gene: TRBD2; clone size: -; CDR3 length: 17; V gene: TRBV4-1; J gene: TRBJ2-7; CDR3 DNA: TGCGCCAGCAGCCACCTGGGGACTAGCGGGAACTCCTACGAGCAGTACTTC; CDR3 protein: CASSHLGTSGNSYEQYF
D gene: -; clone size: -; CDR3 length: 11; V gene: TRBV25-1; J gene: TRBJ1-2; CDR3 DNA: TGTGCCAGCAGCATAAACTATGGCTACCCCTTC; CDR3 protein: CASSINYGYPF
D gene: -; clone size: -; CDR3 length: 15; V gene: TRBV15; J gene: TRBJ1-5; CDR3 DNA: TGTGCCACCAGCAGAGATAGGGGGGAGGGCCAGCCCCAGCATTTT; CDR3 protein: CATSRDRGEGQPQHF
D gene: TRBD1; clone size: few; CDR3 length: 13; V gene: TRBV5-4; J gene: TRBJ1-1; CDR3 DNA: TGTGCCAGCAGCCCGAGACAGGGCCCTGAAGCTTTCTTT; CDR3 protein: CASSPRQGPEAFF
D gene: -; clone size: -; CDR3 length: 16; V gene: TRBV25-1; J gene: TRBJ2-3; CDR3 DNA: TGTGCCAGCAGTGACCCCACAGCGGTTCGGAGGGATACGCAGTATTTT; CDR3 protein: CASSDPTAVRRDTQYF
D gene: -; clone size: -; CDR3 length: 18; V gene: TRBV4-2; J gene: TRBJ2-4; CDR3 DNA: TGTGCCAGCAGCCAAGAAGGAGGTCCCCTTATAGCCAAAAACATTCAGTACTTC; CDR3 protein: CASSQEGGPLIAKNIQYF
D gene: -; clone size: -; CDR3 length: 16; V gene: TRBV11-2; J gene: TRBJ1-6; CDR3 DNA: TGTGCCAGCAGCCCACCGGGGTCCCCGGAGAATTCACCCCTCCACTTT; CDR3 protein: CASSPPGSPENSPLHF
D gene: -; clone size: -; CDR3 length: 13; V gene: TRBV27; J gene: TRBJ2-3; CDR3 DNA: TGTGCCAGCAGTTCCCTCCTAGCGGATACGCAGTATTTT; CDR3 protein: CASSSLLADTQYF
D gene: TRBD2; clone size: few; CDR3 length: 14; V gene: TRBV7-6; J gene: TRBJ2-2; CDR3 DNA: TGTGCCAGCAGCTTAGTAGCGGGGTCCGGGGAGCTGTTTTTT; CDR3 protein: CASSLVAGSGELFF
D gene: -; clone size: -; CDR3 length: 13; V gene: TRBV29-1; J gene: TRBJ2-1; CDR3 DNA: TGCAGCCACAGCGGGTTCTCCTACAATGAGCAGTTCTTC; CDR3 protein: CSHSGFSYNEQFF
D gene: -; clone size: once; CDR3 length: 18; V gene: TRBV7-3; J gene: TRBJ2-2; CDR3 DNA: TGTGCCAGCAGCTTGACTGGCAGGGAAGGCCTACACACCGGGGAGCTGTTTTTT; CDR3 protein: CASSLTGREGLHTGELFF
D gene: -; clone size: -; CDR3 length: 13; V gene: TRBV19; J gene: TRBJ2-7; CDR3 DNA: TGTGCCAGTAGTCTGCGACAGAGCTACGAGCAGTACTTC; CDR3 protein: CASSLRQSYEQYF
D gene: -; clone size: -; CDR3 length: 13; V gene: TRBV29-1; J gene: TRBJ2-5; CDR3 DNA: TGCAGCGTTGTAAGGAGCAAGACGGAGACCCAGTACTTC; CDR3 protein: CSVVRSKTETQYF
D gene: -; clone size: -; CDR3 length: 15; V gene: TRBV28; J gene: TRBJ1-2; CDR3 DNA: TGTGCCAGCAGCCCTCGGGACATTGGAGGCTATGGCTACACCTTC; CDR3 protein: CASSPRDIGGYGYTF
D gene: -; clone size: -; CDR3 length: 16; V gene: TRBV5-1; J gene: TRBJ1-1; CDR3 DNA: TGCGCCAGCAGCCCGAGGGAGGGGGGAGTGAACACTGAAGCTTTCTTT; CDR3 protein: CASSPREGGVNTEAFF
D gene: -; clone size: -; CDR3 length: 14; V gene: TRBV7-8; J gene: TRBJ2-7; CDR3 DNA: TGTGCCAGCAGCTTAGATACTAGTCACTACGAGCAGTACTTC; CDR3 protein: CASSLDTSHYEQYF
D gene: -; clone size: -; CDR3 length: 19; V gene: TRBV4-3; J gene: TRBJ2-7; CDR3 DNA: TGCGCCAGCAGCCAAGATCTGGTCCGCCTGACATTTGATTCCTACGAGCAGTACTTC; CDR3 protein: CASSQDLVRLTFDSYEQYF